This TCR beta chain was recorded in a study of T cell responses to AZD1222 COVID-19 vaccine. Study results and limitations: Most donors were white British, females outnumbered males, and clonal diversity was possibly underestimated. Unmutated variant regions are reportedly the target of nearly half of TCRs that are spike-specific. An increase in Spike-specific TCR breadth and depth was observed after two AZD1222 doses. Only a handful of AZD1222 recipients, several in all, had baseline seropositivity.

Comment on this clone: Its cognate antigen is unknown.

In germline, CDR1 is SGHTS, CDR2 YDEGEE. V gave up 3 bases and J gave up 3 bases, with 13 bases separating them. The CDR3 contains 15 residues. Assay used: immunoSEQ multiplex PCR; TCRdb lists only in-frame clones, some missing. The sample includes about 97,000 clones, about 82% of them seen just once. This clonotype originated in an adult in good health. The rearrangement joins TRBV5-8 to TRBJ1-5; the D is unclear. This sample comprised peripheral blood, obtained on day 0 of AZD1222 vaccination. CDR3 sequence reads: CASSSGPRVNQPQHF. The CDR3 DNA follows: TGTGCCAGCAGCTCCGGGCCGAGGGTCAATCAGCCCCAGCATTTT.